The 24 T cell receptor beta chains below were found in one sample sequenced in a study of prognosis after radiotherapy for stage I lung cancer. Multiplex PCR in two rounds served to amplify TCR beta CDR3 from genomic DNA. Primers targeting each individual TRBV and TRBJ gene were applied in first-round PCR. TCRdb re-called the multiplex PCR reads with MiXCR, one entry per CDR3 protein. The sample lists roughly 13,000 distinct CDR3 sequences, roughly 27% seen once, with roughly an eighth in the top ten. Sequenced material: PBMCs, taken before or after stereotactic body radiation therapy (not recorded which). These receptors were taken from a donor over 45 with non-small cell lung cancer.

Note on this clonotype: Because the CDR3 is missing its conserved closing phenylalanine or tryptophan, this is likely a read error. The V gene is TRBV19, the J gene TRBJ2-2, with TRBD2 matching over 7 bases. Looked up from germline, CDR1 is LNHDA and CDR2 is SQIVND (reference sequence). CDR3 length: 15 amino acids. This CDR3 reads CASIPAGTMTGVLFL. In DNA, the CDR3 is TGTGCCAGTATCCCCGCCGGGACTATGACCGGGGTGCTGTTTCTT.

By its share, this clonotype is medium-sized. One junction end does not reproduce the germline sequence, and a read error may be involved. The chain has TRBV20-1 and TRBJ2-3; 8 positions agree with TRBD2. The germline gives CDR1 DFQATT, CDR2 SNEGSKA (reference sequence). The CDR3 is 16 residues long. CDR3 in amino acids: CSARDRGGHGTDTQYF. The CDR3 DNA reads TGCAGTGCTCGAGACCGGGGGGGCCACGGCACAGATACGCAGTATTTT.

Ten or more counts support this clonotype. The V and J genes are TRBV10-2 and TRBJ2-7; weak D call: TRBD2 (5 bases). This CDR3 comprises 12 residues. In germline, CDR1 is WSHSY, CDR2 SAAADI. The V end lost 3 bases, the J end lost 12 bases, and 15 bases lay between the germline ends. The CDR3 region is CASSELESTRYF. The CDR3 DNA sequence: TGCGCCAGCAGTGAACTAGAGTCGACTCGGTACTTC.

This clonotype qualifies as medium-sized. This chain joins TRBV6-1 and TRBJ1-2; TRBD1 aligns across 7 bases. V shed 6 bases and J 7 bases; nucleotides not matched to a gene: 8. CDR3 length: 13 residues. Germline CDR1 MNHNS, CDR2 SASEGT. CDR3 coding DNA: TGTGCCAGCAGCCGTGACAGGGAGTTTGGCTACACCTTC. Its translation: CASSRDREFGYTF.

Turning to this clonotype: This CDR3 is missing its conserved last phenylalanine or tryptophan, likely due to a read error. The rearrangement uses TRBV5-5 and TRBJ2-7, with D uncertain. Per the germline V gene, CDR1 is SGHKS and CDR2 is YYEKEE (reference sequence). The V and J ends lost 1 base and 0 bases respectively, with 14 bases between them. The CDR3 extends over 16 amino acids. As DNA, the CDR3 is TGTGCCAGCAGCTTGTACCCGGGCCAAAGCTCCTACGAGCAGTACTCC. It is translated as CASSLYPGQSSYEQYS.

As to this clonotype: With only one base between it and a far larger clone, this is likely a read error. The chain recombines TRBV6-5 with TRBJ2-7, with 10 bases identical to TRBD2. Germline assignment: CDR1 MNHEY and CDR2 SVGAGI. CDR3 length equals 15 residues. CDR3 in DNA: TGTGCCTGCAGTGATGCTAGCGGGAGTATCGACGAGCAGTACTTC. It is translated as CACSDASGSIDEQYF.

Worth noting for this clonotype: A far larger clone is one nucleotide away, so this likely arose from a read error. The V call is TRBV7-9, the J call TRBJ1-3; weak D call: TRBD1 (6 bases). This CDR3 spans 14 amino acids. The germline V gene encodes CDR1 SEHNR and CDR2 FQNEAQ (reference sequence). The CDR3 here is CASSPGQRGNTINF. The CDR3 DNA reads TGTGCCAGCAGCCCTGGACAGCGCGGAAACACCATAAATTTT. The full variable domain, completed using reference TRBV7-9 and TRBJ1-3, is DTGVSQNPRHKITKRGQNVTFRCDPISEHNRLYWYRQTLGQGPEFLTYFQNEAQLEKSRLLSDRFSAERPKGSFSTLEIQRTEQGDSAMYLCASSPGQRGNTINFGEGSWLTVV.

This clonotype was picked up many times. V is TRBV19 and J is TRBJ2-3; 7 nucleotides match TRBD2. CDR1 and CDR2 (germline): LNHDA, SQIVND (reference sequence). The CDR3 consists of 15 residues. J gave up 5 bases and V 0 bases, and 5 bases lay outside the gene matches. In nucleotides, the CDR3 is TGTGCCAGTAGTATAGAGGCAGGGAGGGAAGATACGCAGTATTTT. Translating gives CASSIEAGREDTQYF.

By frequency in the sample, this clonotype is medium-sized. The CDR3 loop is CATRGTSGNNEQFF. CDR3 DNA sequence: TGTGCCACCAGGGGAACTAGCGGAAACAATGAGCAGTTCTTC. V is TRBV15 and J is TRBJ2-1, with 8 positions matching TRBD2. V lost 6 bases and J lost 5; bases outside the gene matches: 6. The CDR3 spans 14 residues. Germline CDR1 LNHNV, CDR2 YYDKDF (reference sequence). Supplemented by reference TRBV15 and TRBJ2-1, the full variable domain reads DAMVIQNPRYQVTQFGKPVTLSCSQTLNHNVMYWYQQKSSQAPKLLFHYYDKDFNNEADTPDNFQSRRPNTSFCFLDIRSPGLGDTAMYLCATRGTSGNNEQFFGPGTRLTVL.

This clonotype occurred once. This may come from a read error, since a much larger clone is one base off. The rearrangement uses TRBV4-1 and TRBJ2-5; 8 nucleotides agree with TRBD2. J was trimmed by 4 bases and V by 2 bases; bases with no gene match: 9. CDR1 is MGHRA, CDR2 YSYEKL, per germline. This CDR3 contains 16 residues. Here the CDR3 reads CASSQSQAGVGETQYF. CDR3 in DNA: TGCGCCAGCAGCCAATCCCAAGCGGGGGTCGGAGAGACCCAGTACTTC.

This clonotype was observed a few times. A much larger clone differs by one base, so this may be a read error. The conserved closing phenylalanine or tryptophan is absent in this CDR3, likely reflecting a read error. V and J are TRBV29-1 and TRBJ2-5, with D tentatively TRBD2 (6 bases). Per germline, CDR1 SQVTM and CDR2 ANQGSEA. The CDR3 sequence is 11 residues long. Trimming left V 7 bases short and J 4 bases short, with 10 bases between. The CDR3 DNA follows: TGCAGCGCCGGAGCGGGAGAGACCCAGTACCTC. This codes for CSAGAGETQYL.

A note on this clonotype: Lacking the conserved final phenylalanine or tryptophan, this CDR3 likely reflects a read error. The chain carries TRBV6-1 and TRBJ1-1; TRBD1 matches 8 bases. V trimming: 10 bases; J trimming: 5 bases; junction bases outside the gene matches: 9. Per the germline V gene, CDR1 is MNHNS and CDR2 is SASEGT. The length of the CDR3 is 13 residues. The CDR3 reads CATAVQGATEAFL. The CDR3 region has the DNA TGTGCCACCGCTGTCCAGGGGGCGACTGAAGCTTTCCTT.

The gene calls are TRBV6-1 and TRBJ2-1; 9 positions match TRBD1. With 10 bases clipped from V and 3 bases from J, the junction kept 10 bases outside the gene matches. The length of the CDR3 is 15 residues. In germline, CDR1 is MNHNS, CDR2 SASEGT. CDR3 loop: CANIPTGGNYNEQFF. In DNA, the CDR3 is TGTGCCAACATACCGACAGGGGGGAACTACAATGAGCAGTTCTTC.

As for this clonotype: Germline is not matched at one junction end, which may reflect a read error. The genes are TRBV6-1 and TRBJ1-5, with D uncertain. This CDR3 region has 15 residues. The germline V gene encodes CDR1 MNHNS and CDR2 SASEGT. The CDR3 loop is CASSTLSDRDQPQNF. DNA for the CDR3: TGTGCCAGCTCCACACTGTCCGACCGCGATCAGCCCCAGAATTTT.

In this sample, this clonotype turned up many times. One junction end does not reproduce the germline sequence, and a read error may be involved. The chain has TRBV6-4 and TRBJ2-5; 9 nucleotides line up with TRBD2. Germline CDR1 is MRHNA and CDR2 is SNTAGT. The CDR3 loop spans 15 amino acids. CDR3 protein: CASSSPSGKQGTQYF. The CDR3 DNA follows: TGTGCCAGCAGTTCCCCTAGCGGGAAACAAGGGACCCAGTACTTC.

The J gene is TRBJ2-2, the V gene TRBV6-1; weak D call: TRBD2 (5 bases). The CDR3 loop spans 13 amino acids. Germline CDR1 reads MNHNS; CDR2 reads SASEGT. V was trimmed by 3 bases and J by 16 bases, leaving 18 bases between them. The CDR3 reads CASSDPNTGESFF. The DNA of the CDR3 is TGTGCCAGCAGTGATCCGAACACCGGGGAGTCGTTTTTT.

This clonotype showed up many times. V gene TRBV20-1 combines with J gene TRBJ2-5; D is unresolved. The V end was cut by 0 bases, the J end by 4 bases, with 9 bases between. Germline V lookup: CDR1 DFQATT, CDR2 SNEGSKA (reference sequence). This CDR3 has 13 residues. The CDR3 loop reads CSARDPILETQYF. CDR3 coding DNA: TGCAGTGCTAGAGATCCGATATTAGAGACCCAGTACTTC.

This clonotype has ten or more counts. J is TRBJ1-2 and V is TRBV9; possibly TRBD1 for D (6 bases). The V end was cut by 3 bases, the J end by 2 bases, with 14 bases between. Looked up from germline, CDR1 is SGDLS and CDR2 is YYNGEE. There are 15 residues in the CDR3. The CDR3 bases are TGTGCCAGCAGCGAATCCATCACAGGGAACTATGGCTACACCTTC. Its protein product is CASSESITGNYGYTF.

The rearrangement joins TRBV11-2 to TRBJ2-5, with TRBD2 matching over 7 bases. The V segment lost 5 bases and the J segment 5 bases; nucleotides outside the gene matches: 14. The CDR3 is 16 residues long. Germline CDR1 reads SGHAT; CDR2 reads FQNNGV. The DNA of the CDR3 is TGTGCCAGCAGCACACTTGGACTAGAGGGACGGGAGACCCAGTACTTC. Protein: CASSTLGLEGRETQYF.

This clonotype was picked up a small number of times. A far larger clone differs by one base, so this is likely a read error. The chain links TRBV6-4 to TRBJ2-5; perhaps TRBD2 as D (6 bases). This CDR3 has 13 amino acids. Germline lookup yields CDR1 MRHNA and CDR2 SNTAGT. The CDR3 sequence is CDSKRIRGETQYF. CDR3 in DNA: TGTGACAGCAAGCGGATCCGGGGGGAGACCCAGTACTTC.

A remark on this clonotype: A far larger clone is just one base off, so this is likely a read error. CDR3: CARSLLADVLGGYTF. CDR3 nucleotide sequence: TGTGCCAGAAGCTTACTGGCAGACGTCCTGGGTGGCTACACCTTC. This sequence joins TRBV7-2 and TRBJ1-2; no firm D call. The CDR3 spans 15 residues. Germline CDR1 is SGHTA and CDR2 is FQGNSA.

This clonotype was found many times. The chain has TRBV11-1 and TRBJ2-7, with a possible D match to TRBD1 (5 bases). Germline CDR1 SGHAT, CDR2 FQDESV (reference sequence). Trimming removed 5 bases at V and 3 bases at J, with 11 bases between. The CDR3 sequence is 13 residues long. CDR3: CASSHRFRYEQYF. CDR3 bases: TGTGCCAGCAGCCACAGGTTCCGCTACGAGCAGTACTTC.

At least ten counts were recorded for this clonotype. The V and J genes are TRBV29-1 and TRBJ2-3, with D uncertain. Trimming removed 7 bases at V and 0 bases at J, with 14 bases between. Per germline, CDR1 SQVTM and CDR2 ANQGSEA. There are 14 residues in the CDR3. The CDR3 loop reads CSGVDASSTDTQYF. In DNA form, the CDR3 reads TGCAGCGGCGTGGACGCATCTAGCACAGATACGCAGTATTTT.

This clonotype was seen many times. This chain links TRBV28 with TRBJ2-2; 7 bases are shared with TRBD2. V gave up 5 bases and J gave up 4 bases; unmatched junction bases: 10. The V gene's germline CDR1 is MDHEN and CDR2 SYDVKM. The CDR3 has 16 amino acids. The CDR3 DNA reads as TGTGCCAGCAGTACATGGGGCGGGAGTAGCACCGGGGAGCTGTTTTTT. Translation: CASSTWGGSSTGELFF.